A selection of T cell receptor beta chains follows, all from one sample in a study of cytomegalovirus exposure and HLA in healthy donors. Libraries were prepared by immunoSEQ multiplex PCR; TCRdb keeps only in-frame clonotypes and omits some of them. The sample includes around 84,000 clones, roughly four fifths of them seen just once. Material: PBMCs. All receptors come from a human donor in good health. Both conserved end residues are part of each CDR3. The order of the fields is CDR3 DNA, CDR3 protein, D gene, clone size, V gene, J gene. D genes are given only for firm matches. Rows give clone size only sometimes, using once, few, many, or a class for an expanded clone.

CDR3nt: TGTGCCAGCAGCGTAGGGGGGGGATCAACCTATGGCTACACCTTC
CDR3aa: CASSVGGGSTYGYTF
d_gene: .
abundance: .
v_gene: TRBV9
j_gene: TRBJ1-2

CDR3nt: TGTGCCAGTAGTACGCAGGGTACCAACTACGAGCAGTACTTC
CDR3aa: CASSTQGTNYEQYF
d_gene: .
abundance: .
v_gene: TRBV19
j_gene: TRBJ2-7

CDR3nt: TGCGCCAGCAGCCCCCACTGGACTAGCGGCAATGAGCAGTTCTTC
CDR3aa: CASSPHWTSGNEQFF
d_gene: TRBD2
abundance: once
v_gene: TRBV4-1
j_gene: TRBJ2-1

CDR3nt: TGTGCCAGCAGCACAACGCGCGGGACGAACGCGAACACCGGGGAGCTGTTTTTT
CDR3aa: CASSTTRGTNANTGELFF
d_gene: .
abundance: .
v_gene: TRBV5-5
j_gene: TRBJ2-2

CDR3nt: TGCAGCGTCTCGCGTCGGAGGGGCACTGAAGCTTTCTTT
CDR3aa: CSVSRRRGTEAFF
d_gene: .
abundance: once
v_gene: TRBV29-1
j_gene: TRBJ1-1

CDR3nt: TGTGCCAGTAGTATTCTCGGTCAGCCCCAGCATTTT
CDR3aa: CASSILGQPQHF
d_gene: .
abundance: .
v_gene: TRBV19
j_gene: TRBJ1-5

CDR3nt: TGTGCCAGCAGCTTACCGACTAGCGGGTTAAGCTACGAGCAGTACTTC
CDR3aa: CASSLPTSGLSYEQYF
d_gene: TRBD2
abundance: .
v_gene: TRBV11-2
j_gene: TRBJ2-7

CDR3nt: TGTGCTAGTGTCCAGGGGGTTGGGGAGCAGTACTTC
CDR3aa: CASVQGVGEQYF
d_gene: TRBD1
abundance: .
v_gene: TRBV12-5
j_gene: TRBJ2-7

CDR3nt: TGTGCCAGCAGTTACTCTCGGACTAGTGGGAATGAGCAGTTCTTC
CDR3aa: CASSYSRTSGNEQFF
d_gene: TRBD2
abundance: .
v_gene: TRBV6-5
j_gene: TRBJ2-1

CDR3nt: TGTGCCAGCAGCTTAGACCCGGGACTAGCGGGGGACTACGAGCAGTACTTC
CDR3aa: CASSLDPGLAGDYEQYF
d_gene: TRBD2
abundance: .
v_gene: TRBV11-2
j_gene: TRBJ2-7

CDR3nt: TGTGCCAGCAATGGACAGTCGGTGGGGACAGATACGCAGTATTTT
CDR3aa: CASNGQSVGTDTQYF
d_gene: .
abundance: .
v_gene: TRBV2
j_gene: TRBJ2-3

CDR3nt: TGTGCCAGCAGCTCCCCCCCGGGGAACTCTGGGGCCAACGTCCTGACTTTC
CDR3aa: CASSSPPGNSGANVLTF
d_gene: .
abundance: .
v_gene: TRBV7-9
j_gene: TRBJ2-6

CDR3nt: TGTGCCATCAGTGTGGACAGGGAGGTCTATGGCTACACCTTC
CDR3aa: CAISVDREVYGYTF
d_gene: TRBD1
abundance: .
v_gene: TRBV10-3
j_gene: TRBJ1-2

CDR3nt: TGCGCCAGCAGCCTGGAAGCGGGGAGCTACAATGAGCAGTTCTTC
CDR3aa: CASSLEAGSYNEQFF
d_gene: TRBD2
abundance: .
v_gene: TRBV5-1
j_gene: TRBJ2-1

CDR3nt: TGTGCCAGCAGTTCAAGGACAGGGGGAAATTCACCCCTCCACTTT
CDR3aa: CASSSRTGGNSPLHF
d_gene: TRBD1
abundance: .
v_gene: TRBV27
j_gene: TRBJ1-6

CDR3nt: TGTGCCAGCAGTTACAAGGGGGTGTTAGGATCACCCCTCCACTTT
CDR3aa: CASSYKGVLGSPLHF
d_gene: .
abundance: .
v_gene: TRBV6-5
j_gene: TRBJ1-6

CDR3nt: TGTGCCAGCAGTTCCCCCGCTCGCAGCTCCTACAATGAGCAGTTCTTC
CDR3aa: CASSSPARSSYNEQFF
d_gene: .
abundance: .
v_gene: TRBV27
j_gene: TRBJ2-1

CDR3nt: TGTGCCAGTAGTTTCACGGGACAGGGGAGGAATCAGCCCCAGCATTTT
CDR3aa: CASSFTGQGRNQPQHF
d_gene: TRBD1
abundance: .
v_gene: TRBV19
j_gene: TRBJ1-5

CDR3nt: TGCGCCAGCAGCCTACAGGCCGAAGAGACCCAGTACTTC
CDR3aa: CASSLQAEETQYF
d_gene: .
abundance: .
v_gene: TRBV5-1
j_gene: TRBJ2-5

CDR3nt: TGTGCCAGCAGCGTACGAGCGAACACTGAAGCTTTCTTT
CDR3aa: CASSVRANTEAFF
d_gene: .
abundance: .
v_gene: TRBV9
j_gene: TRBJ1-1

CDR3nt: TGCAGCGTAGATGACTCCCGCTCCTACAATGAGCAGTTCTTC
CDR3aa: CSVDDSRSYNEQFF
d_gene: .
abundance: .
v_gene: TRBV29-1
j_gene: TRBJ2-1

CDR3nt: TGTGCCAGCAGTTACGGGACAGGGGATTCACCCCTCCACTTT
CDR3aa: CASSYGTGDSPLHF
d_gene: TRBD1
abundance: .
v_gene: TRBV6-5
j_gene: TRBJ1-6

CDR3nt: TGCGCCAGCAGCTCAGGACAGAAAGAGACCCAGTACTTC
CDR3aa: CASSSGQKETQYF
d_gene: .
abundance: .
v_gene: TRBV5-1
j_gene: TRBJ2-5

CDR3nt: TGTGCCAGCAGTTACTACCGACAGGGGGGAACTGAAGCTTTCTTT
CDR3aa: CASSYYRQGGTEAFF
d_gene: TRBD1
abundance: few
v_gene: TRBV6-5
j_gene: TRBJ1-1

CDR3nt: TGTGCCGCCCAGGGTGGGACTAATGAAAAACTGTTTTTT
CDR3aa: CAAQGGTNEKLFF
d_gene: .
abundance: few
v_gene: TRBV10-3
j_gene: TRBJ1-4

CDR3nt: TGCGCCAGCAGTGTTATTCTGAGTGAGCAGTTCTTC
CDR3aa: CASSVILSEQFF
d_gene: .
abundance: .
v_gene: TRBV10-2
j_gene: TRBJ2-1

CDR3nt: TGCGCCAGCAGCCCCGTGGCAGGGAACTATGGCTACACCTTC
CDR3aa: CASSPVAGNYGYTF
d_gene: .
abundance: .
v_gene: TRBV5-1
j_gene: TRBJ1-2

CDR3nt: TGTGCCAGCAGCAATCGGGTGGGACAGGGGCTGACTACGGATACGCAGTATTTT
CDR3aa: CASSNRVGQGLTTDTQYF
d_gene: TRBD1
abundance: .
v_gene: TRBV9
j_gene: TRBJ2-3

CDR3nt: TGTGCCAGCAGCCCACTGGGACAGGGTGGCGGCTACACCTTC
CDR3aa: CASSPLGQGGGYTF
d_gene: TRBD1
abundance: .
v_gene: TRBV7-2
j_gene: TRBJ1-2

CDR3nt: TGTGCCAGCAGTAGGGGTGCGGGCAATCAGCCCCAGCATTTT
CDR3aa: CASSRGAGNQPQHF
d_gene: .
abundance: .
v_gene: TRBV6-5
j_gene: TRBJ1-5

CDR3nt: TGCGCCAGCAGCTTAGACAGGGATTGGAACACTGAAGCTTTCTTT
CDR3aa: CASSLDRDWNTEAFF
d_gene: TRBD1
abundance: .
v_gene: TRBV5-1
j_gene: TRBJ1-1